One sample yielded the 8 T cell receptor beta chains listed below, sequenced in a study of human T cells and chemical hapten exposure (dated by TCRdb to the early 2020s). The method behind the library was RACE. Data came from a NextSeq 500. The public reads were quality trimmed at Q25 with fastp and then assembled into clones with MiXCR by TCRdb, keeping productive beta chains. Records with the same CDR3 protein are collapsed into one entry carrying the most frequent genes and DNA. Present in this sample are tens of thousands of distinct CDR3 sequences, 10% to 15% of which were seen just once. The ten largest account for approximately 5.2% of the sample. This specimen's time point label, per the study, means: patch test 3, about 24 weeks after DPC sensitization. This specimen's treatment or condition label, per the study, means: therapeutic diphenylcyclopropenone sensitization with weekly scalp DPC.

Sequenced here: whole blood, sampled in connection with sensitization to the hapten diphenylcyclopropenone (DPC). Source of these receptors: a woman aged 45-65 years with alopecia areata. Some clones in this sample may be carry-over from other donors' samples.

This chain connects TRBV18 to TRBJ1-6; tentative D call: TRBD1 (5 bases). Between the trimmed V and J ends, which lost 2 bases and 8 bases, there was a span of 13 bases. The CDR3 is 15 residues long. Per germline, CDR1 KGHSH and CDR2 LQKENI. The CDR3 region is CASSPSPGGYSPLHF. The DNA of the CDR3 is TGTGCCAGCTCACCATCCCCGGGGGGTTATTCACCCCTCCACTTT.

The chain links TRBV29-1 to TRBJ1-1; D not certain. From germline, CDR1 is SQVTM and CDR2 ANQGSEA. Trimming pared 3 bases from V and 2 bases from J, leaving 7 bases between. The CDR3 runs to 12 residues. The CDR3 protein is CSVEDGNTEAFF. DNA of the CDR3: TGCAGCGTTGAGGACGGCAACACTGAAGCTTTCTTT.

This clonotype was found once. J is TRBJ1-1 and V is TRBV29-1; D remains ambiguous. This CDR3 is 13 amino acids long. V lost 3 bases to trimming and J lost 7 bases, with 15 bases between them. Germline CDR1 reads SQVTM; CDR2 reads ANQGSEA. CDR3 loop: CSVEVAGVHEAFF. Written as DNA, the CDR3 is TGCAGCGTTGAGGTCGCCGGGGTCCATGAAGCTTTCTTT.

The rearrangement joins TRBV3-1 to TRBJ2-3; D gene ambiguous. Trimming removed 5 bases at V and 1 base at J, with 16 bases between. The CDR3 has 16 residues. CDR1 is LGHDT and CDR2 is YNNKEL in the germline V gene (reference sequence). The CDR3 DNA is TGTGCCAGCAGCGACCGATTATTCGATGGCACAGATACGCAGTATTTT. Its protein product is CASSDRLFDGTDTQYF.

This clonotype is a singleton in its sample. J is TRBJ2-5 and V is TRBV29-1; possible D gene TRBD1, 6 bases. Germline V gives CDR1 SQVTM, CDR2 ANQGSEA. V was pared by 8 bases and J by 4 bases, with 14 bases between. This CDR3 spans 12 amino acids. CDR3 coding DNA: TGCAGCATAAACAGGGTCCCAGAGACCCAGTACTTC. Protein sequence: CSINRVPETQYF.

The rearrangement uses TRBV12-3 or TRBV12-4 and TRBJ2-2, with TRBD1 matching over 7 bases. The CDR3 sequence is 14 residues long. V dropped 7 bases and J dropped 3; count of bases not matched to a gene: 5. The CDR3 reads CASTRGLDTGELFF. CDR3 nucleotide sequence: TGTGCCAGCACAAGGGGGCTGGACACCGGGGAGCTGTTTTTT.

This clonotype was seen a few times. The chain has TRBV12-3 or TRBV12-4 and TRBJ1-2; 8 bases map to TRBD1. V gave up 3 bases and J gave up 8 bases; unmatched junction bases: 5. The CDR3 has 13 amino acids. DNA for the CDR3: TGTGCCAGCAGTTTTGACAGGGGTGGCGGCTACACCTTC. As protein: CASSFDRGGGYTF.

This clonotype was observed many times. The V call is TRBV6-5, the J call TRBJ1-1, with D possibly TRBD1 on 6 matching bases. CDR1 is MNHEY and CDR2 is SVGAGI in the germline V gene. The V end was cut by 5 bases, the J end by 1 base, with 29 bases between. This CDR3 has 20 amino acids. This chain's CDR3 is CASSQWDGVVGHGANTEAFF. DNA of the CDR3: TGTGCCAGCAGTCAATGGGACGGGGTAGTGGGACACGGGGCGAACACTGAAGCTTTCTTT.